This T cell receptor beta chain was retrieved from a study of cutaneous CD30+ T cell lymphoproliferative disorder and hepatitis E (dated by TCRdb to the late 2010s). For this clone: There is no known antigen for this receptor. Base-call qualities are not available, and no considerably larger clone is one nucleotide away.

Library method: the immunoSEQ multiplex PCR assay. TCRdb limited this immuneACCESS table to in-frame rearrangements with V and J called. A share of clones is missing; checked studies link under half to unresolved V genes, and the rest is unexplained. This sample has thousands of clones in its table, and 74% of those were observed once. The ten largest make up more than 0.95% of the sample. The TCR was taken from a human donor with a cutaneous T cell lymphoproliferative disorder associated with hepatitis E virus. The source material was blood.

This receptor has the CDR3 CASSLSLAGGTEQFF. The bases read TGTGCCAGCAGCTTAAGTCTAGCGGGGGGGACCGAGCAGTTCTTC. The chain is encoded by TRBV7-2 joined to TRBJ2-1; 12 bases in the middle match TRBD2. From the cysteine up to the phenylalanine, the CDR3 has a length of 15 residues. The kept DNA is CDR3 alone, 45 bases in frame from the first base. The germline V gene sets CDR1 to SGHTA and CDR2 to FQGNSA. The germline V end is reduced by 2 bases and the J end by 10 bases; junction bases left unmatched: 6.